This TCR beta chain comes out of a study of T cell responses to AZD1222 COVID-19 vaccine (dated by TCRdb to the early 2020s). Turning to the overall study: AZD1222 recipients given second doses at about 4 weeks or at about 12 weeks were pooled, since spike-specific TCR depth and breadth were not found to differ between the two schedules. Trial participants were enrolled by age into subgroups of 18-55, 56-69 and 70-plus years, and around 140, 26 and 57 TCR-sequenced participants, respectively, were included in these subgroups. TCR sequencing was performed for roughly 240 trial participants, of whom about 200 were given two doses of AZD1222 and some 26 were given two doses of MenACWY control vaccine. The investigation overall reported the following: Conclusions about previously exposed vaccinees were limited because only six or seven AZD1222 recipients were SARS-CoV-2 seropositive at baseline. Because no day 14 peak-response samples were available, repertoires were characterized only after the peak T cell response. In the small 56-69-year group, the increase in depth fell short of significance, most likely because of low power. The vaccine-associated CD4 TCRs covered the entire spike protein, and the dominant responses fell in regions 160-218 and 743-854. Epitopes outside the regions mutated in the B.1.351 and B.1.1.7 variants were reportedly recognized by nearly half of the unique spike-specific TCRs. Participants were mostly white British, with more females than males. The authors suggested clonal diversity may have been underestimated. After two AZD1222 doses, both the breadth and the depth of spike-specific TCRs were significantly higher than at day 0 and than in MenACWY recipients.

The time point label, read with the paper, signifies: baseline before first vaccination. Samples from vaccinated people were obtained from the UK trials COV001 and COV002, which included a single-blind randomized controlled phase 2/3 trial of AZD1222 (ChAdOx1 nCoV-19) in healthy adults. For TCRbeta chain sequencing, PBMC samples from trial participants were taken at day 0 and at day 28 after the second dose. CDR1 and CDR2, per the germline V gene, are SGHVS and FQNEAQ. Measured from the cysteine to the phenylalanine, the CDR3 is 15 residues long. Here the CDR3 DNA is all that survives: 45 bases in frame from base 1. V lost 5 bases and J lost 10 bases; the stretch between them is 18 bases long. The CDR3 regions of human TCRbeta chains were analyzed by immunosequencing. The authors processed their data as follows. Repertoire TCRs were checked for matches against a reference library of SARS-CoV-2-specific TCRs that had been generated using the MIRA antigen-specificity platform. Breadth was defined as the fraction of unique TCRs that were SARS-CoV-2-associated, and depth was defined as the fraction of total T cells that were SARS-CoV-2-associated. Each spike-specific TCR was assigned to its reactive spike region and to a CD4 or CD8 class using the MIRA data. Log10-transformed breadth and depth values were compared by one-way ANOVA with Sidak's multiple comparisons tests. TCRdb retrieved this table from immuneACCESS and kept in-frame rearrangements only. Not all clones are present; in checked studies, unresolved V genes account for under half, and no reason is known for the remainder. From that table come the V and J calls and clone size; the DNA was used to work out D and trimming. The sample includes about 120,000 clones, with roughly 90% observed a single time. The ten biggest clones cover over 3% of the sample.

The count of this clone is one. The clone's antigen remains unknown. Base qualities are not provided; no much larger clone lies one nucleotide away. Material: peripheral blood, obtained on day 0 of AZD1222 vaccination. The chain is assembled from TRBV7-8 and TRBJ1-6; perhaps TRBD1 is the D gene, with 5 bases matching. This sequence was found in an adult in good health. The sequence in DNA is TGTGCCAGCAGCCCCCGAAGGGGAGGATTGTCACCCCTCCACTTT. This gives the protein CASSPRRGGLSPLHF.